This T cell receptor beta chain came from a study of blood T cells in healthy people across ages. Points from the study as a whole: Unsorted PBMCs prevented conclusive naive versus antigen-experienced comparison.

Concerning this clonotype: Its antigen is not known.

Alongside a J-beta primer mix, a sample-barcoded 5' primer served in a second PCR lasting about 6 to 12 cycles. Unique molecular identifiers of 12 random nucleotides labeled each cDNA. TCRdb reprocessed the 5' RACE reads with MiXCR, giving one entry per CDR3 protein. The top ten hold approximately 30% of the sample, which has 890,000 or so distinct CDR3 sequences, around 68% seen once. This sequence was found in a man aged 25 to 40 in good health. Material for sequencing was blood.

The CDR3 DNA is TGTGCCAGCAGCTTAGGGACAGGGGTCCCCGATGAGCAGTTCTTC. Its protein product is CASSLGTGVPDEQFF. This chain joins TRBV7-3 and TRBJ2-1; TRBD1 aligns across 10 bases. The germline V gene encodes CDR1 SGHTA and CDR2 FQGTGA. J lost 8 bases, V lost 2 bases, and 6 bases had no gene match. There are 15 residues in the CDR3.